This T cell receptor (beta chain) was sequenced in a study of cytomegalovirus exposure and HLA in healthy donors. Study context: Out of 398 genotyped donors, about 80% belonged to the Caucasian-associated ancestry cluster.

Notes on the study in general: Per a prior analysis, the majority of TCR beta V segments were productive roughly 87% or roughly 30% of the time. In vitro work confirmed that three CMV-associated chains recognize CMV antigens.

Use of 60 Vbeta and 13 Jbeta primers characterized the PCR. Method: immunoSEQ multiplex PCR; TCRdb's copy keeps in-frame clones and lacks some. The sample shows around 200,000 clones, roughly 75% of them seen only once. V was shortened by 1 base and J by 5 bases, with 6 bases between the two germline ends. The V gene's germline CDR1 is SGHKS and CDR2 YYEKEE (reference sequence). This CDR3 is built from 12 residues. Turning to this clone: Its antigen remains unknown.

The source of this sequence is a man aged 30 to 45 in good health and CMV-seropositive. V gene TRBV5-5 combines with J gene TRBJ1-1; D call uncertain. The specimen sequenced was PBMCs. CDR3 in DNA: TGTGCCAGCAGCTTGCCGTCTACTGAAGCTTTCTTT. Protein sequence: CASSLPSTEAFF.